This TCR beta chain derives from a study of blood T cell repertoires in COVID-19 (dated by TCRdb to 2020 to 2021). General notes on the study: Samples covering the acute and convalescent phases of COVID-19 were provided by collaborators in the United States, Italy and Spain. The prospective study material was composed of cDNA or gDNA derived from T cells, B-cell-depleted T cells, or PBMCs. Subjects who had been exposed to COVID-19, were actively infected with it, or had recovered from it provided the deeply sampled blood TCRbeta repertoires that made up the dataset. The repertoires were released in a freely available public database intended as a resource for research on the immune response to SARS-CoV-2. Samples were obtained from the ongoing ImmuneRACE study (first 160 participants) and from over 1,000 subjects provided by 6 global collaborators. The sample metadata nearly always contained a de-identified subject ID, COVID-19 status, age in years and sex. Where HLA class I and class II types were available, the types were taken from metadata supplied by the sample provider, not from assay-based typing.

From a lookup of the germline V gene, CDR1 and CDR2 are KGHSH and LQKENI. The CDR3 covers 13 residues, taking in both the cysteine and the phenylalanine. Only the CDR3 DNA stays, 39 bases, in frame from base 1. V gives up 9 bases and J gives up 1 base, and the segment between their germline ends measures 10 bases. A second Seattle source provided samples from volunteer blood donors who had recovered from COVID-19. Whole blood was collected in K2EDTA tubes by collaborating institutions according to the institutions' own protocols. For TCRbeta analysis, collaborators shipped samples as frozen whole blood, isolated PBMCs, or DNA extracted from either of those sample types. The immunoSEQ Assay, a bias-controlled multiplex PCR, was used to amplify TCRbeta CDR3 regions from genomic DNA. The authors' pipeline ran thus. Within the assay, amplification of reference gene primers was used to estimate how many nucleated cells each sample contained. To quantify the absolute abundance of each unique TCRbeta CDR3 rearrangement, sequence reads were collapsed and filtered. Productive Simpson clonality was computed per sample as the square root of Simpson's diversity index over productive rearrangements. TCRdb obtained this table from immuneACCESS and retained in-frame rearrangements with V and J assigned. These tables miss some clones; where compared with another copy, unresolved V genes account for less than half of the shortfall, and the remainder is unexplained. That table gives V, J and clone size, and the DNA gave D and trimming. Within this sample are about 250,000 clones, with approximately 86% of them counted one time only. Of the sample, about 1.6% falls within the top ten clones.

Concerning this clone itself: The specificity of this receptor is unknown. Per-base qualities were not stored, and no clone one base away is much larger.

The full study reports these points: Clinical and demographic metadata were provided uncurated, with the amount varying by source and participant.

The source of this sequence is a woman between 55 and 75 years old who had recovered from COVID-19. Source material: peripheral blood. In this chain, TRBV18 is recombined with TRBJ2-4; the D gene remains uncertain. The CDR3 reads CASREAAKNIQYF. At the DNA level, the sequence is TGTGCCAGTCGCGAGGCGGCCAAAAACATTCAGTACTTC.